The T cell receptor (beta chain) described here comes from a study of identical twins. Points from the study as a whole: With abundant cord blood beta clonotypes, insertions were fewer; memory repertoires showed no such pattern. Beta out-of-frame sequences showed weaker excess twin sharing.

This clonotype was counted a few times. The target antigen is unknown. TCRdb analysed the 5' RACE reads with MiXCR anew, one entry per CDR3 protein. Of approximately 600,000 distinct CDR3 sequences listed, just under 10% are singletons. A further study also used this sample, focusing on yellow fever vaccine responses in identical twins.

The source is a woman aged 18-29 years in good health. Sequencing was performed on PBMCs.

This CDR3 reads CASSPGVATSETQYF. In nucleotides, the CDR3 is TGTGCCAGCAGTCCCGGGGTAGCAACGTCGGAGACCCAGTACTTC. This rearrangement joins TRBV27 to TRBJ2-5, with D tentatively TRBD2 (5 bases). The germline V gene has CDR1 MNHEY and CDR2 SMNVEV (reference sequence). With 5 bases removed from V and 5 bases from J, the gap between germline ends came to 18 bases. This CDR3 is 15 amino acids long.